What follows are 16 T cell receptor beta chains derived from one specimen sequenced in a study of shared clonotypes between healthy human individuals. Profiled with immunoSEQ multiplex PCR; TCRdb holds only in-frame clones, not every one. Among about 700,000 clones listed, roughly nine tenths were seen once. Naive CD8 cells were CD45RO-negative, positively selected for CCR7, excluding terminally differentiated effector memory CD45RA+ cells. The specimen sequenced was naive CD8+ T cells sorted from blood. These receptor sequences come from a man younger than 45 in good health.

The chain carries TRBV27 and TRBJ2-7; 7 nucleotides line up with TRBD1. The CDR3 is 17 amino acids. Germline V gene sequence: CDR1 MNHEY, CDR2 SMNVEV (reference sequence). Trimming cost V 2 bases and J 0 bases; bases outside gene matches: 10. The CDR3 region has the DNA TGTGCCAGCAGTTTAACGGTTGAGGGGGCTACCTCCTACGAGCAGTACTTC. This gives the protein CASSLTVEGATSYEQYF.

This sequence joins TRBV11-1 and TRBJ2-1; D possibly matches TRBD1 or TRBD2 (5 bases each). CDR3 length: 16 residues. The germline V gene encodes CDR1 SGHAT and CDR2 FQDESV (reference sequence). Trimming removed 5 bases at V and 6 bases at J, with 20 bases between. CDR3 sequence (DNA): TGTGCCAGCAGCGTCGATTGGGGGACGAGGGGCAATGAGCAGTTCTTC. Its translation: CASSVDWGTRGNEQFF.

CDR3 residues: CATSDGLAGATDTQYF. CDR3 nucleotides: TGTGCCACCAGCGACGGACTAGCGGGAGCCACAGATACGCAGTATTTT. J is TRBJ2-3 and V is TRBV15, with 13 bases identical to TRBD2. Germline loops: CDR1 LNHNV, CDR2 YYDKDF (reference sequence). The CDR3 runs to 16 residues. The ends lost 5 bases at V and 2 bases at J; junction bases unmatched: 4. The full variable domain, rest sourced from reference TRBV15 and TRBJ2-3, is DAMVIQNPRYQVTQFGKPVTLSCSQTLNHNVMYWYQQKSSQAPKLLFHYYDKDFNNEADTPDNFQSRRPNTSFCFLDIRSPGLGDTAMYLCATSDGLAGATDTQYFGPGTRLTVL.

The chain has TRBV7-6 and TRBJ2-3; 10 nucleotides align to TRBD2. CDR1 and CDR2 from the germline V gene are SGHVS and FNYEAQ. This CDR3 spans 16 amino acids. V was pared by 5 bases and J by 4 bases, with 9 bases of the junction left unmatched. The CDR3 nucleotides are TGTGCCAGCAGCCTCGGACTAGCGGACCCTTCAGATACGCAGTATTTT. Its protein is CASSLGLADPSDTQYF.

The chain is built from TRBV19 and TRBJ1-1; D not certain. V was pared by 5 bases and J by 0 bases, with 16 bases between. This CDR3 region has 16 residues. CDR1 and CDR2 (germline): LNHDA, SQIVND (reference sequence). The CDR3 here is CASSRPIGRMNTEAFF. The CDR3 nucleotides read TGTGCCAGTAGTCGACCCATCGGACGGATGAACACTGAAGCTTTCTTT.

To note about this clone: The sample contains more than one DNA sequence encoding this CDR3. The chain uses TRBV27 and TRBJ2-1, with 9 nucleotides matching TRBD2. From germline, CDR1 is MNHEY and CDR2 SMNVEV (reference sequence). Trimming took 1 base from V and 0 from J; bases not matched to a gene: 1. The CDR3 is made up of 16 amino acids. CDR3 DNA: TGTGCCAGCAGTTTATTTAGCGGGAGCTCCTACAATGAGCAGTTCTTC. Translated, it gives CASSLFSGSSYNEQFF.

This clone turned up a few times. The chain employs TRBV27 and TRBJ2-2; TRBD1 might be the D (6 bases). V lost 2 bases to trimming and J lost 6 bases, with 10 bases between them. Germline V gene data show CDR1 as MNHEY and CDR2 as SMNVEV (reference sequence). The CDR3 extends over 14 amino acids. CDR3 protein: CASSLLGTSGELFF. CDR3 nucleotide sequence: TGTGCCAGCAGTTTACTCGGGACATCCGGGGAGCTGTTTTTT.

CDR3: CASSPMGGSSYEQYF. The DNA for the CDR3 is TGTGCCAGCAGCCCCATGGGTGGTAGCTCCTACGAGCAGTACTTC. This sequence joins TRBV7-8 and TRBJ2-7, with D unclear. The V gene's germline CDR1 is SGHVS and CDR2 FQNEAQ. The V and J ends lost 5 bases and 0 bases respectively, with 14 bases between them. CDR3 length equals 15 residues.

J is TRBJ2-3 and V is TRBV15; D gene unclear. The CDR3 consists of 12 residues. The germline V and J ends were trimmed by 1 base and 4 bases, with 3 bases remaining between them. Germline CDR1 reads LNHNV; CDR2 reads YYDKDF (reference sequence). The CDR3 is CATSRVADTQYF. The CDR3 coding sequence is TGTGCCACCAGCAGAGTAGCAGATACGCAGTATTTT.

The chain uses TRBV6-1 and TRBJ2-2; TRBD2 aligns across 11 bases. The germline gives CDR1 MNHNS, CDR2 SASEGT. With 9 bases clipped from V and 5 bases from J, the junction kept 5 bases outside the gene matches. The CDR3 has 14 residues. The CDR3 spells CASSGRAWTGELFF. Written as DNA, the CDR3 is TGTGCCAGTAGCGGGAGGGCATGGACCGGGGAGCTGTTTTTT.

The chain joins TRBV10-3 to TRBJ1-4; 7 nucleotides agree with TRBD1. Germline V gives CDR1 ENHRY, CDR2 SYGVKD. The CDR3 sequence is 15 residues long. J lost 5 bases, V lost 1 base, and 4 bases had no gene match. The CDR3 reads CAISEYRGKNEKLFF. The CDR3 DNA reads TGTGCCATCAGTGAGTACAGGGGTAAGAATGAAAAACTGTTTTTT.

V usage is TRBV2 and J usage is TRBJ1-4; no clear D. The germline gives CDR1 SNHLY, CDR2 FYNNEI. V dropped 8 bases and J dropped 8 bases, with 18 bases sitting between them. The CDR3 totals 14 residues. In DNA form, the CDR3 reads TGTGCCAGCCTGCCGGCAGTCGTCTCCGAAAAACTGTTTTTT. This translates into CASLPAVVSEKLFF.

The CDR3 DNA reads as TGTGCCAGCGCGAACAATGAGCAGTTCTTC. Translation gives CASANNEQFF. This chain uses TRBV28 with TRBJ2-1, with D unresolved. Trimming removed 8 bases from V and 5 bases from J, with 4 bases in between. The length of the CDR3 is 10 residues. Germline CDR1 and CDR2: MDHEN and SYDVKM.

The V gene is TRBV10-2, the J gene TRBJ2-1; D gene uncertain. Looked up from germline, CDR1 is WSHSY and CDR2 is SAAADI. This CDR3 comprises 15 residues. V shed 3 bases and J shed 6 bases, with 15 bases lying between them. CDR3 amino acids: CASSDSVLDLNEQFF. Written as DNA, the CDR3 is TGCGCCAGCAGTGATTCGGTTCTAGATCTCAATGAGCAGTTCTTC.

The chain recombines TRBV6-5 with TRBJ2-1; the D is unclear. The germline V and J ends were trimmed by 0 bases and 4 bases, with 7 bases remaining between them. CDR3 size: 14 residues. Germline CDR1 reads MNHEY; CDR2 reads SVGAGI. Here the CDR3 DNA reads TGTGCCAGCAGTTACTCAGGAGAGTACAATGAGCAGTTCTTC. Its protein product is CASSYSGEYNEQFF.

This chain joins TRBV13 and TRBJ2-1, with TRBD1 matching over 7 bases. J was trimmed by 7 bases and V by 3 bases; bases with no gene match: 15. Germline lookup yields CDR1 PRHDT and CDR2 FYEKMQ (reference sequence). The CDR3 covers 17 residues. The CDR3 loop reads CASSLDRGSPRGNEQFF. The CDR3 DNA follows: TGTGCCAGCAGCTTGGACAGAGGGAGTCCCAGGGGGAATGAGCAGTTCTTC.